The TCR beta chain under discussion was sequenced for a study of cytomegalovirus exposure and HLA in healthy donors. This CDR3 is built from 17 residues. As regards this clone: Its matching antigen is unknown.

Findings and limits, study-wide: CMV antigen specificity of three CMV-associated chains was confirmed in vitro.

The primer mix had 60 Vbeta and 13 Jbeta primers. Profiling relied on immunoSEQ multiplex PCR, and the TCRdb table lists in-frame clones only, not all of them. This sample has approximately 160,000 clones; approximately 77% occur once, and the top ten carry approximately 1.6%. The sample comprised PBMCs. This chain joins TRBV12-2 and TRBJ2-5; TRBD1, the table's D call, was not compared with the DNA. TRBV12-2 is marked as a pseudogene. The source of this sequence is a male donor in good health and CMV-seronegative. The CDR3 DNA reads TGTGCAAGTCGCTTAGAAAGGCGGACAGGGGAATTGGAGACCCAGTACTTC. Residues: CASRLERRTGELETQYF.